This T cell receptor beta chain comes out of a study of blood T cells in healthy people across ages. This CDR3 is 17 amino acids long. The germline V and J ends were trimmed by 5 bases and 0 bases, with 14 bases remaining between them. Germline assignment: CDR1 SGHTA and CDR2 FQGNSA. This clonotype was observed a handful of times. Its specificity is not known. Primed by a sample-barcoded 5' primer and a J-beta primer mix, a second PCR proceeded for about 7 to 12 cycles. Via MiXCR, TCRdb re-called the 5' RACE reads, giving one row per CDR3 protein. The data contain 1.5 million to 2 million distinct CDR3 sequences, less than 50% of them singletons. Overall study findings and caveats: Age advanced and TCR beta diversity per million T cells fell, roughly linearly. Comparison with aged donors showed that long-lived donors had more naive CD4+ cells and higher diversity.

This receptor was identified in a woman between 40 and 50 years old in good health. This rearrangement joins TRBV7-2 to TRBJ1-6; D is ambiguous. Source material: blood. DNA for the CDR3: TGTGCCAGCAGCCGATCTCTCGGGAGCTCCTATAATTCACCCCTCCACTTT. Its translation: CASSRSLGSSYNSPLHF.